This TCR beta chain was retrieved from a study of blood T cell repertoires in COVID-19 (dated by TCRdb to about 2020). About the investigation overall: Samples from collaborators originated in the United States, Italy and Spain and spanned both the acute and convalescent phases of COVID-19. The material from the prospective study consisted of cDNA or gDNA derived from T cells, B-cell-depleted T cells, or PBMCs. Deeply sampled blood TCRbeta repertoires from subjects exposed to, actively infected with, or recovered from COVID-19 were included in the dataset. The repertoires were made available in a free public database intended to serve as a resource for research on the immune response to SARS-CoV-2. Samples were obtained from the ongoing ImmuneRACE study (first 160 participants) and from some 1,200 subjects provided by 6 global collaborators. The sample metadata nearly always contained a de-identified subject ID, COVID-19 status, age in years and sex. Where available, HLA class I and class II types were obtained from metadata supplied by the sample provider rather than from assay-based typing. Study-wide conclusions, independent of this receptor: The quantity of clinical and demographic metadata differed by source and by participant and was supplied without curation.

Germline trimming: 0 bases from V, 5 bases from J; junction bases outside gene matches: 2. The germline V gene sets CDR1 to SGHRS and CDR2 to YFSETQ. The CDR3 spans 14 residues, from the cysteine through the phenylalanine. Only the CDR3 part of the read is kept: 42 bases, read in frame from the first base. Each collaborating institution followed its own protocols to collect whole blood in K2EDTA tubes. For TCRbeta analysis, collaborator samples were shipped as frozen whole blood, as isolated PBMCs, or as DNA extracted from either sample type. This clone was seen more than once but under ten times. There is no known antigen for this receptor. Base qualities were left out, and no much larger clone turns up one base away. The immunoSEQ Assay, a bias-controlled multiplex PCR, was used to amplify TCRbeta CDR3 regions from genomic DNA. The study's own analysis went as follows. Within the assay, amplification of reference gene primers was used to estimate how many nucleated cells each sample contained. To quantify the absolute abundance of each unique TCRbeta CDR3 rearrangement, sequence reads were collapsed and filtered. For each sample, productive Simpson clonality was calculated as the square root of Simpson's diversity index over productive rearrangements. Entries here come from immuneACCESS through TCRdb and include only in-frame sequences with V and J called. Some clones fail to appear in such tables; in the studies checked, an unresolved V gene covers under half of the shortfall, and the cause of the remainder is unknown. V, J and clone size reflect that table, while D and trimming were determined from the DNA. This sample comprises about 140,000 clones, roughly 87% of them detected only once. The ten most abundant clones make up 1.5% to 2% of the sample.

The rearrangement combines TRBV5-1 with TRBJ2-7, with 10 bases aligning to TRBD2. Sequencing was performed on peripheral blood. The clonotype originates from a man in his sixties or seventies with acute or convalescent COVID-19. Here is the DNA: TGCGCCAGCAGCTTGGTTCTAGCGGGAGACGAGCAGTACTTC. This codes for CASSLVLAGDEQYF.